This entry concerns a single TCR beta chain. Methods used by the authors: The assay estimated nucleated cells by amplifying reference gene primers. The assay was immunoSEQ multiplex PCR, and TCRdb's table has in-frame clones only and misses some. That table gives V, J and clone size, and the DNA gave D and trimming. The sample holds roughly 72,000 clones, around 90% seen once. This entry belongs to a study of blood T cell repertoires in COVID-19. Study context: Acute and convalescent COVID-19 specimens originated in the United States, Italy and Spain. Nucleic acid was either cDNA or gDNA, and it came from T cells, B-cell-depleted T cells, or PBMCs.

Germline V gene sequence: CDR1 MNHEY, CDR2 SVGEGT. Trimming took 6 bases from V and 9 from J; bases not matched to a gene: 8. The CDR3 contains 15 residues. The genes are TRBV6-2 or TRBV6-3 and TRBJ2-1; 13 nucleotides line up with TRBD2. The sequence was collected from a human donor in a cohort sampled during active COVID-19. The material sequenced was peripheral blood. CDR3 nucleotide sequence: TGTGCCAGCAGCCCGACTAGCGGGGGGCCGGGTGAGCAGTTCTTC. Residues: CASSPTSGGPGEQFF.